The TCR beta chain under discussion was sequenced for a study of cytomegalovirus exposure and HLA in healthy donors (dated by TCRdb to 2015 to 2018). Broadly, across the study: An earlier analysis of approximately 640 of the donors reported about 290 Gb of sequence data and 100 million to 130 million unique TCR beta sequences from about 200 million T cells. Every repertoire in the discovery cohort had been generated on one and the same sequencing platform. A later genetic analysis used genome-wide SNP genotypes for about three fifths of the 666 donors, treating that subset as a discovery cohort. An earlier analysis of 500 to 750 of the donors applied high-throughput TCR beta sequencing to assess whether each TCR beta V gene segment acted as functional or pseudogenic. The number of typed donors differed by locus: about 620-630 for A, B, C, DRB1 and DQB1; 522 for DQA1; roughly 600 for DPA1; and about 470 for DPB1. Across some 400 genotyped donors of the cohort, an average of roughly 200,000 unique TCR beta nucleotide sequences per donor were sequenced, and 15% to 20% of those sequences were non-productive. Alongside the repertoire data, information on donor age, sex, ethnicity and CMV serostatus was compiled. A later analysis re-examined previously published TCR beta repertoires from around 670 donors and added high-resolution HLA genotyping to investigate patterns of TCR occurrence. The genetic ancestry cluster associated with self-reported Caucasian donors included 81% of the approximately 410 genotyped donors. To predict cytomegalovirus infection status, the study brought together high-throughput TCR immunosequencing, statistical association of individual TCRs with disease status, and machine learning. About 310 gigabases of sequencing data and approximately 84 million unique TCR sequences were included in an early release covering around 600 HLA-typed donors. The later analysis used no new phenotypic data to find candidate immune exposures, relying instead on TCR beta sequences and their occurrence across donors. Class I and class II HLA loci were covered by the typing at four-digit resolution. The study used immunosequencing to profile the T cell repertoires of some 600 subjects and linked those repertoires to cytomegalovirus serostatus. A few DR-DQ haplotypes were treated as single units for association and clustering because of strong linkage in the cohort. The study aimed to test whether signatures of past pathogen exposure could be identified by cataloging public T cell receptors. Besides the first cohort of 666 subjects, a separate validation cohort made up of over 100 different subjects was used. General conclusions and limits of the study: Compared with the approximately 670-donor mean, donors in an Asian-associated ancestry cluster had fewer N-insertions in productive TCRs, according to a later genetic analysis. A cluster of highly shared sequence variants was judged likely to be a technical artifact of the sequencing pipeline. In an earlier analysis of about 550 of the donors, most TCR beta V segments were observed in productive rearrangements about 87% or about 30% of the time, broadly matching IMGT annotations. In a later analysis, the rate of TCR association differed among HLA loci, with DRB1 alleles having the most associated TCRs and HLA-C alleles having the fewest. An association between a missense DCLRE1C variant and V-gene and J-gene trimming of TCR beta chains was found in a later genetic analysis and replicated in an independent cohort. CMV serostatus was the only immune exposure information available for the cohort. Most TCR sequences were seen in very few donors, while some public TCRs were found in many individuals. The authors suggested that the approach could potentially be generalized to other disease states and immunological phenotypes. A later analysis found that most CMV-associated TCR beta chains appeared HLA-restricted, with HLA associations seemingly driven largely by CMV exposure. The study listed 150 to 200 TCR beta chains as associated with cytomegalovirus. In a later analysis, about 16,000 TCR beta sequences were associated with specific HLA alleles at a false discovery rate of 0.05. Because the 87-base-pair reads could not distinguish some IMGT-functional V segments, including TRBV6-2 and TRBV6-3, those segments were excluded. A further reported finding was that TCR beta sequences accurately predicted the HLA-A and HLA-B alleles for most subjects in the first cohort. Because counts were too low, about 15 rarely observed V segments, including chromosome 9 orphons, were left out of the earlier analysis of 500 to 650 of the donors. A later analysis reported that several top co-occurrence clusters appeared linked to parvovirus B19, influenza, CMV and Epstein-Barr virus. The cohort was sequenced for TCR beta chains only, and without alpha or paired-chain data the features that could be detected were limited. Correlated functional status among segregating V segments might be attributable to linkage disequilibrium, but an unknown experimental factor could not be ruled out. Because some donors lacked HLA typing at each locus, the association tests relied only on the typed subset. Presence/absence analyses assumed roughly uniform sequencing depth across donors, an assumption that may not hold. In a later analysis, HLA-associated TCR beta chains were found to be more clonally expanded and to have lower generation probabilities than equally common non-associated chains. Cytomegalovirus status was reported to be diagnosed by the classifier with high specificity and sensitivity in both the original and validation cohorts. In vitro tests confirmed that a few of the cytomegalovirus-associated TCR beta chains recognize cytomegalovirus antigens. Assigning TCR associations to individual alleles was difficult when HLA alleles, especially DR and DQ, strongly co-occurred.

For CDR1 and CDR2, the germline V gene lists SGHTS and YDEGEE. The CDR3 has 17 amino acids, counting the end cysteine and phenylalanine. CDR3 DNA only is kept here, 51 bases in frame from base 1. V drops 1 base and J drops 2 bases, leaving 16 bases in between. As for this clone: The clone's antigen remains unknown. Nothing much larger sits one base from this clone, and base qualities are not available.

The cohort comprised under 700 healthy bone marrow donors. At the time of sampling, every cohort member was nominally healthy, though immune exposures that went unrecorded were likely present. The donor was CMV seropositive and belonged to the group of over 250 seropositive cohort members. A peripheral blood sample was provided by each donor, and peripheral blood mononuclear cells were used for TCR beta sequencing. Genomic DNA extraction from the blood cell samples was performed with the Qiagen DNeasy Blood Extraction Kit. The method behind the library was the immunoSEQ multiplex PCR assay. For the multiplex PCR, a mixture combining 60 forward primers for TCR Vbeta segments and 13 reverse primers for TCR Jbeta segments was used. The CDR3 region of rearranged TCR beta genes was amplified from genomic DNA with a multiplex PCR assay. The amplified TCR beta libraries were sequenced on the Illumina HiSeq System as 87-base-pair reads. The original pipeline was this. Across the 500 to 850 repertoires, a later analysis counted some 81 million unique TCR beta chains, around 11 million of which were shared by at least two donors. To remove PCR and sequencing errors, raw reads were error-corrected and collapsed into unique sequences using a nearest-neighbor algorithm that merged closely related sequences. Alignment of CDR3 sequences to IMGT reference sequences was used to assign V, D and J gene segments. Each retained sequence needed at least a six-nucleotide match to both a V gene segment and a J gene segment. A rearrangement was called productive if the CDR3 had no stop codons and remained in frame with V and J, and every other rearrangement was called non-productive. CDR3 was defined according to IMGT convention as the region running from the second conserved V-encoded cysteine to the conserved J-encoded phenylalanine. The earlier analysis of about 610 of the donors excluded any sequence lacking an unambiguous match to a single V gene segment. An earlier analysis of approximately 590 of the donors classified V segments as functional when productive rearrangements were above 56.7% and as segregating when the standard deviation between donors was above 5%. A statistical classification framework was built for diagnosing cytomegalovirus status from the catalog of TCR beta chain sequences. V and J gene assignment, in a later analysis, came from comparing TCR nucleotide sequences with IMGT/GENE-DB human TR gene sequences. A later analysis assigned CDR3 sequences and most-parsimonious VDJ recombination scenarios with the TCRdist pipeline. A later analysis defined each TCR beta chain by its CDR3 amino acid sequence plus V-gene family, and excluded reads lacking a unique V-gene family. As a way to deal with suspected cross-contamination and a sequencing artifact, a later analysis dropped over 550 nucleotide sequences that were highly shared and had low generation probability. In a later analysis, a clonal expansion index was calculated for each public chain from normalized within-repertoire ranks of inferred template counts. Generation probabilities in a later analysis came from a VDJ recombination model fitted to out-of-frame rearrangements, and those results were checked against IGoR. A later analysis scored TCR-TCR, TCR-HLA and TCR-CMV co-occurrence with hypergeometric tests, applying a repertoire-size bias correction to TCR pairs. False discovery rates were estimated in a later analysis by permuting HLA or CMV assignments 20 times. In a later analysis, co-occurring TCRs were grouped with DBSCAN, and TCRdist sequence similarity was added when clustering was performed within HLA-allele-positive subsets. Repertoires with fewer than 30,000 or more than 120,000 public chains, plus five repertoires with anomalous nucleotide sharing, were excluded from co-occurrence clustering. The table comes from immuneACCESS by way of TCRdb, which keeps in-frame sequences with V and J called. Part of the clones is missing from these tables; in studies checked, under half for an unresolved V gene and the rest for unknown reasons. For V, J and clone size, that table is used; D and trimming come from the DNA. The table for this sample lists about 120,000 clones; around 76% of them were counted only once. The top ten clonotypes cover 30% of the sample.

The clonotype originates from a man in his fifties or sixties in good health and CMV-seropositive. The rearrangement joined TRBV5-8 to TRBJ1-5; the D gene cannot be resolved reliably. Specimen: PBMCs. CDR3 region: CASSLHPGKVGNQPQHF. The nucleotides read TGTGCCAGCAGCTTGCATCCCGGGAAGGTTGGCAATCAGCCCCAGCATTTT.